This passage covers 27 T cell receptor beta chains from one sample sequenced in a study of shared T cell receptors in the human thymus. The repertoire was sequenced with immunoSEQ multiplex PCR; TCRdb's copy has only in-frame clones and lacks some. The table records approximately 490,000 clones, about four fifths of them present only once. In addition, the sample was reused for a study of human thymus T cells.

Sequencing was performed on thymocytes. These receptors all come from a boy in the first two years of life with a congenital heart defect.

The V and J genes are TRBV11-3 and TRBJ2-7; the match to TRBD2 covers 8 bases. After removal of 1 base from V and 3 bases from J, the junction contained 5 bases not matched to a gene. This CDR3 region has 15 residues. Germline V lookup: CDR1 SGHNT, CDR2 YENEEA. Written as DNA, the CDR3 is TGTGCCAGCAGCTTAGCGAGTACTAGCGGCTACGAGCAGTACTTC. Protein: CASSLASTSGYEQYF.

This chain joins TRBV28 and TRBJ2-6; D gene unclear. Looked up from germline, CDR1 is MDHEN and CDR2 is SYDVKM. Trimming removed 5 bases at V and 2 bases at J, with 10 bases between. The CDR3 contains 15 residues. Here the CDR3 DNA reads TGTGCCAGCAGTCCCTTAGGAGCTGGGGCCAACGTCCTGACTTTC. Translated, it gives CASSPLGAGANVLTF.

For the CDR3, the DNA is TGTGCCAGCAGCTTACGAGGGGGCCTCTCCTACGAGCAGTACTTC. Amino acids: CASSLRGGLSYEQYF. The chain couples TRBV13 to TRBJ2-7; TRBD1 matches at 7 bases. V shed 2 bases, J shed 0 bases, and the junction held 4 bases outside the gene matches. The CDR3 is 15 residues long. CDR1 and CDR2 from the germline V gene are PRHDT and FYEKMQ (reference sequence).

This sequence joins TRBV27 and TRBJ2-3, with a tentative D call TRBD2 (6 bases). V dropped 2 bases and J dropped 0 bases, with 9 bases sitting between them. The CDR3 totals 15 residues. Germline CDR1 and CDR2: MNHEY and SMNVEV (reference sequence). The CDR3 nucleotides are TGTGCCAGCAGTTTAAGCGGAGGGAGCACAGATACGCAGTATTTT. This translates into CASSLSGGSTDTQYF.

This chain connects TRBV7-7 to TRBJ2-5, with a tentative D call TRBD2 (11 bases). CDR3 size: 16 residues. V dropped 4 bases and J dropped 5 bases, with 20 bases sitting between them. CDR1 and CDR2 (germline): SSHAT, FNYEAQ (reference sequence). In DNA form, the CDR3 reads TGTGCCAGCAGCTCGAGACTAGCGGGACAGGGGGAGACCCAGTACTTC. As protein: CASSSRLAGQGETQYF.

This clone was detected once. This chain links TRBV30 with TRBJ2-5, with 7 bases lining up with TRBD1. The J segment lost 4 bases and the V segment lost 4 bases, leaving 12 bases of the junction unmatched. The CDR3 has 15 residues. Per the germline V gene, CDR1 is GTSNPN and CDR2 is SVGIG (reference sequence). The CDR3 DNA follows: TGTGCCTGGAACAGACAGGGATTGCCAGGAGAGACCCAGTACTTC. Its translation is CAWNRQGLPGETQYF.

The gene calls are TRBV28 and TRBJ2-7, with 7 nucleotides matching TRBD1. V lost 3 bases to trimming and J lost 2 bases; unmatched junction nucleotides: 13. CDR1 is MDHEN, CDR2 SYDVKM, per germline. The CDR3 length is 17 residues. This CDR3 reads CASSFLTPGTAPYEQYF. In DNA, the CDR3 is TGTGCCAGCAGTTTCTTAACACCCGGGACAGCTCCCTACGAGCAGTACTTC. Looking up the rest from reference TRBV28 and TRBJ2-7 gives the full variable domain: DVKVTQSSRYLVKRTGEKVFLECVQDMDHENMFWYRQDPGLGLRLIYFSYDVKMKEKGDIPEGYSVSREKKERFSLILESASTNQTSMYLCASSFLTPGTAPYEQYFGPGTRLTVT.

The chain joins TRBV30 to TRBJ1-2; TRBD1 might be the D (6 bases). This CDR3 contains 13 residues. V lost 3 bases to trimming and J lost 8 bases, with 16 bases between them. Germline CDR1 is GTSNPN and CDR2 is SVGIG (reference sequence). The CDR3: CAWRPRGPLGYTF. The CDR3 nucleotides are TGTGCCTGGAGGCCCAGGGGCCCTCTGGGCTACACCTTC.

This clone was observed once. The V gene is TRBV2, the J gene TRBJ1-1, with TRBD1 matching over 8 bases. Losses at the gene ends were 5 bases for V and 5 bases for J; bases not matched to a gene: 13. The CDR3 is made up of 16 amino acids. Germline V gene sequence: CDR1 SNHLY, CDR2 FYNNEI. The CDR3 nucleotides read TGTGCCAGCAGTTTGGACAGGGCCTGGCTGGAGACTGAAGCTTTCTTT. This gives the protein CASSLDRAWLETEAFF. The variable domain in full, with the rest retrieved from reference TRBV2 and TRBJ1-1, is EPEVTQTPSHQVTQMGQEVILRCVPISNHLYFYWYRQILGQKVEFLVSFYNNEISEKSEIFDDQFSVERPDGSNFTLKIRSTKLEDSAMYFCASSLDRAWLETEAFFGQGTRLTVV.

The rearrangement uses TRBV2 and TRBJ1-2; D might be TRBD1 (5 bases). The CDR3 has 14 amino acids. Germline assignment: CDR1 SNHLY and CDR2 FYNNEI. Trimming left V 4 bases short and J 5 bases short, with 14 bases between. As DNA, the CDR3 is TGTGCCAGCAGTGTGTCGCAGGGTAGATATGGCTACACCTTC. This gives the protein CASSVSQGRYGYTF.

The CDR3 bases are TGTGCCAGCAGCTTAGAATGGGACGGGGGGTACGAGCAGTACTTC. Protein: CASSLEWDGGYEQYF. The V gene is TRBV11-2, the J gene TRBJ2-7; TRBD2 agrees at 7 bases. Germline-derived CDR1 and CDR2 are SGHAT and FQNNGV. The CDR3 is 15 residues long. V lost 0 bases, J lost 4 bases, and 6 bases stayed unmatched.

V gene TRBV4-2 combines with J gene TRBJ2-7; maybe TRBD2 (5 bases). This CDR3 is built from 15 residues. CDR1 LGHNA and CDR2 YNFKEQ come from the germline V gene. V was clipped by 0 bases and J by 2 bases, with 11 bases between them. CDR3 sequence: CASSQELAYTYEQYF. CDR3 sequence (DNA): TGTGCCAGCAGCCAAGAGCTAGCCTATACCTACGAGCAGTACTTC.

The chain couples TRBV7-2 to TRBJ1-5, with TRBD1 as a possible D gene (5 bases). The CDR3 contains 18 residues. Trimming took off 5 bases at V and 0 bases at J, with 20 bases between the two ends. Germline CDR1 reads SGHTA; CDR2 reads FQGNSA. CDR3 DNA sequence: TGTGCCAGCAGCAATCGGACATCCTGGAGTTATAGCAATCAGCCCCAGCATTTT. Translation: CASSNRTSWSYSNQPQHF.

The rearrangement links TRBV27 to TRBJ1-5; 8 bases are a match to TRBD1. This CDR3 region has 15 residues. CDR1 MNHEY and CDR2 SMNVEV come from the germline V gene (reference sequence). V trimming: 5 bases; J trimming: 6 bases; junction bases outside the gene matches: 9. CDR3 bases: TGTGCCAGCAGTCCCCGCCAGGGGGCGAGTCAGCCCCAGCATTTT. As protein: CASSPRQGASQPQHF.

V gene TRBV10-1 combines with J gene TRBJ2-7, with D possibly matching TRBD1 (5 bases). Trimming left V 3 bases short and J 0 bases short, with 12 bases between. The germline V gene has CDR1 WNHNN and CDR2 SYGVQD (reference sequence). CDR3 size: 15 residues. CDR3 in DNA: TGCGCCAGCAGTGAAGGAGACAGAAGCTCCTACGAGCAGTACTTC. Protein sequence: CASSEGDRSSYEQYF.

The chain recombines TRBV15 with TRBJ1-1, with 12 bases lining up with TRBD1. Germline V CDR1 and CDR2: LNHNV, YYDKDF (reference sequence). The V gene end was trimmed by 1 base and the J gene end by 3 bases; junction bases not matched to a gene: 18. The CDR3 runs 21 residues. The CDR3 nucleotides read TGTGCCACCAGCAGAGTTTACTCTGGCTCCGGGACAGGGGGCGGGGACACTGAAGCTTTCTTT. This encodes CATSRVYSGSGTGGGDTEAFF.

This clone was seen a handful of times. The genes are TRBV9 and TRBJ1-4, with D perhaps matching TRBD1 (5 bases). Germline loops: CDR1 SGDLS, CDR2 YYNGEE. There are 16 residues in the CDR3. V was cut by 3 bases and J by 1 base, with 13 bases left in between. In DNA, the CDR3 is TGTGCCAGCAGCGCGGTCGGGGGGGAAACTAATGAAAAACTGTTTTTT. This encodes CASSAVGGETNEKLFF.

This chain links TRBV6-1 with TRBJ2-2; 8 bases match TRBD1. V lost 1 base and J lost 6; bases outside the gene matches: 4. CDR1 is MNHNS, CDR2 SASEGT, per germline. The CDR3 length is 15 residues. CDR3: CASSEDQGAAGELFF. CDR3 DNA: TGTGCCAGCAGTGAAGACCAGGGGGCGGCCGGGGAGCTGTTTTTT.

The chain combines TRBV19 with TRBJ2-2, with TRBD1 matching 7 bases. This CDR3 is 14 amino acids long. Losses at the gene ends were 4 bases for V and 4 bases for J; bases not matched to a gene: 3. Germline CDR1 reads LNHDA; CDR2 reads SQIVND (reference sequence). In DNA form, the CDR3 reads TGTGCCAGTAGTAGCGGACAGGTCACCGGGGAGCTGTTTTTT. Translated: CASSSGQVTGELFF.

The table lists this clone with a count of one. The chain has TRBV27 and TRBJ2-2; the match to TRBD2 covers 10 bases. After removal of 6 bases from V and 4 bases from J, the junction contained 11 bases not matched to a gene. Germline loops: CDR1 MNHEY, CDR2 SMNVEV (reference sequence). CDR3 length: 17 residues. The CDR3 reads CASSPPQREGSTGELFF. The CDR3 DNA is TGTGCCAGCAGCCCCCCCCAGCGGGAGGGCAGCACCGGGGAGCTGTTTTTT.

There are a few counts of this clone. This chain joins TRBV7-9 and TRBJ2-1, with TRBD2 matching 8 bases. Germline CDR1 SEHNR, CDR2 FQNEAQ (reference sequence). J lost 2 bases, V lost 3 bases, and 9 bases had no gene match. CDR3 size: 17 residues. The CDR3 nucleotides read TGTGCCAGCAGCTTTCTCTATCCAGCGGGAGCCTACAATGAGCAGTTCTTC. It codes for CASSFLYPAGAYNEQFF. Full variable domain (rest looked up from reference TRBV7-9 and TRBJ2-1): DTGVSQNPRHKITKRGQNVTFRCDPISEHNRLYWYRQTLGQGPEFLTYFQNEAQLEKSRLLSDRFSAERPKGSFSTLEIQRTEQGDSAMYLCASSFLYPAGAYNEQFFGPGTRLTVL.

The chain recombines TRBV19 with TRBJ1-5, with D unresolved. The length of the CDR3 is 12 residues. Germline CDR1 LNHDA, CDR2 SQIVND (reference sequence). V was clipped by 1 base and J by 8 bases, with 6 bases between them. CDR3 amino acids: CASSIASEPQHF. CDR3 DNA: TGTGCCAGTAGTATAGCGAGTGAGCCCCAGCATTTT.

The chain combines TRBV9 with TRBJ1-1; tentatively, D is TRBD1 (5 bases). The CDR3 length is 15 residues. Trimming shortened V by 4 bases and J by 0 bases, and 13 bases separated the two germline ends. In germline, CDR1 is SGDLS, CDR2 YYNGEE. The CDR3 nucleotides read TGTGCCAGCAGCCCGGACATGGGGATGAACACTGAAGCTTTCTTT. Its protein product is CASSPDMGMNTEAFF.

The chain joins TRBV27 to TRBJ2-5; D unresolved. Germline CDR1 reads MNHEY; CDR2 reads SMNVEV (reference sequence). V lost 5 bases and J 3 bases, leaving 22 bases between the germline ends. The CDR3 is 17 amino acids. The CDR3 here is CASSPLPRMGPEETQYF. DNA of the CDR3: TGTGCCAGCAGTCCGCTTCCACGTATGGGCCCGGAAGAGACCCAGTACTTC.

This clone has a handful of counts. The chain has TRBV12-5 and TRBJ2-7; tentatively, D is TRBD2 (5 bases). The V gene's germline CDR1 is LGHNT and CDR2 FRNRAP. With 5 bases removed from V and 2 bases from J, the gap between germline ends came to 19 bases. This CDR3 is built from 16 residues. The CDR3 DNA is TGTGCTAGTGGTATGCTGATTGAGCGGAGCCCCTACGAGCAGTACTTC. Translated, it gives CASGMLIERSPYEQYF.

This chain connects TRBV30 to TRBJ1-1; D perhaps matches TRBD1 (5 bases). From germline, CDR1 is GTSNPN and CDR2 SVGIG (reference sequence). This CDR3 contains 16 residues. Trimming took 4 bases from V and 1 from J, leaving 19 bases between them. The CDR3 protein is CAWTFSGGERNTEAFF. CDR3 nucleotides: TGTGCCTGGACTTTCTCCGGAGGGGAGCGGAACACTGAAGCTTTCTTT.

V usage is TRBV5-1 and J usage is TRBJ1-5; D remains ambiguous. V lost 1 base to trimming and J lost 2 bases, with 7 bases between them. Germline loops: CDR1 SGHRS, CDR2 YFSETQ. The CDR3 is 14 residues long. CDR3: CASSLNPGNQPQHF. CDR3 sequence (DNA): TGCGCCAGCAGCTTGAACCCGGGCAATCAGCCCCAGCATTTT.